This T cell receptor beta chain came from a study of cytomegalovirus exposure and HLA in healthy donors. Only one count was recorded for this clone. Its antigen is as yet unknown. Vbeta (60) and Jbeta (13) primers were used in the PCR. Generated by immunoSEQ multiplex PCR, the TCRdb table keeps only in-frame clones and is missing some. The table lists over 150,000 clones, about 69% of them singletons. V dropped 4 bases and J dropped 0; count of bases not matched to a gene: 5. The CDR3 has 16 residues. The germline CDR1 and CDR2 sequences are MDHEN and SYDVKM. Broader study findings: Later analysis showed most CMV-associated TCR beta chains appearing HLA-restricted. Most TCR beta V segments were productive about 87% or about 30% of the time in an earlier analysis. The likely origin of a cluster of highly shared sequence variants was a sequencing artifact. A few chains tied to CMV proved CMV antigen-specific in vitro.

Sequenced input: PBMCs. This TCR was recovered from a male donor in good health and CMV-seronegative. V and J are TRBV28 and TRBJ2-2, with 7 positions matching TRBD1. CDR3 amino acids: CASSWGTAPNTGELFF. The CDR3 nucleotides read TGTGCCAGCAGTTGGGGGACAGCGCCGAACACCGGGGAGCTGTTTTTT.